This is a list of T cell receptor beta chains from one sample in a study of blood T cell repertoires in COVID-19. Only in-frame clones appear in the TCRdb table, and some are missing; sequencing was by immunoSEQ multiplex PCR. The sample lists 250,000 to 400,000 clones; roughly 90% were seen once. Sequencing input: peripheral blood. The receptors were sampled from a woman aged 25 to 45 with COVID-19, enrolled during active disease. CDR3s include the opening cysteine and the closing phenylalanine or tryptophan. Each record gives: D gene, J gene, clone size, V gene, CDR3 protein, CDR3 DNA. The D gene is left open where the match is weak. Not every row has a clone size; where given, it reads once, few, many or a size class.

d_gene: .; j_gene: TRBJ1-2; abundance: .; v_gene: TRBV4-1; CDR3aa: CASSQDVQAFYGYTF; CDR3nt: TGCGCCAGCAGCCAAGATGTCCAGGCTTTCTATGGCTACACCTTC
d_gene: .; j_gene: TRBJ2-2; abundance: .; v_gene: TRBV29-1; CDR3aa: CSVDRGGTGELFF; CDR3nt: TGCAGCGTTGACAGGGGTGGGACCGGGGAGCTGTTTTTT
d_gene: .; j_gene: TRBJ1-2; abundance: .; v_gene: TRBV10-1; CDR3aa: CASTTQGFNYGYTF; CDR3nt: TGCGCCAGCACCACTCAGGGATTTAACTATGGCTACACCTTC
d_gene: TRBD1; j_gene: TRBJ1-2; abundance: .; v_gene: TRBV27; CDR3aa: CASSFSGPGGNGYTF; CDR3nt: TGTGCCAGCAGTTTTTCGGGGCCAGGGGGCAATGGCTACACCTTC
d_gene: .; j_gene: TRBJ1-1; abundance: .; v_gene: TRBV19; CDR3aa: CASSILSDSADTEAFF; CDR3nt: TGTGCCAGTAGTATATTATCTGACAGCGCAGACACTGAAGCTTTCTTT
d_gene: TRBD2; j_gene: TRBJ2-1; abundance: once; v_gene: TRBV10-1; CDR3aa: CASTEKGLAGGPVNEQFF; CDR3nt: TGCGCCAGCACTGAAAAAGGACTAGCGGGAGGGCCCGTAAATGAGCAGTTCTTC
d_gene: TRBD1; j_gene: TRBJ1-2; abundance: .; v_gene: TRBV19; CDR3aa: CASRGVTGGMRGANYGYTF; CDR3nt: TGTGCCAGTAGAGGGGTAACAGGGGGAATGAGGGGAGCTAACTATGGCTACACCTTC
d_gene: .; j_gene: TRBJ2-3; abundance: few; v_gene: TRBV7-9; CDR3aa: CASSLDSPSTDTQYF; CDR3nt: TGTGCCAGCAGCTTAGATAGCCCTAGCACAGATACGCAGTATTTT
d_gene: TRBD1; j_gene: TRBJ1-1; abundance: .; v_gene: TRBV15; CDR3aa: CATSRETGGPEAFF; CDR3nt: TGTGCCACCAGCAGAGAGACAGGGGGGCCTGAAGCTTTCTTT
d_gene: .; j_gene: TRBJ2-3; abundance: .; v_gene: TRBV27; CDR3aa: CASSPRGSADTQYF; CDR3nt: TGTGCCAGCAGCCCCCGGGGGTCTGCGGATACGCAGTATTTT
d_gene: .; j_gene: TRBJ2-3; abundance: .; v_gene: TRBV5-1; CDR3aa: CASSFRELSDTQYF; CDR3nt: TGCGCCAGCAGCTTTCGGGAGCTCTCAGATACGCAGTATTTT
d_gene: TRBD1; j_gene: TRBJ1-2; abundance: few; v_gene: TRBV5-5; CDR3aa: CASSPGTERTNYGYTF; CDR3nt: TGTGCCAGCAGCCCCGGGACAGAGAGAACTAACTATGGCTACACCTTC
d_gene: TRBD2; j_gene: TRBJ2-5; abundance: .; v_gene: TRBV6-6; CDR3aa: CASSPHQRELGETQYF; CDR3nt: TGTGCCAGCAGTCCTCATCAGCGGGAGTTAGGGGAGACCCAGTACTTC
d_gene: .; j_gene: TRBJ1-2; abundance: .; v_gene: TRBV10-3; CDR3aa: CAISEPSQGLGGYTF; CDR3nt: TGTGCCATCAGTGAGCCCAGTCAGGGGCTAGGTGGCTACACCTTC
d_gene: TRBD2; j_gene: TRBJ2-2; abundance: once; v_gene: TRBV11-2; CDR3aa: CASSFTSGNTGELFF; CDR3nt: TGTGCCAGCAGCTTTACTAGCGGTAACACCGGGGAGCTGTTTTTT
d_gene: .; j_gene: TRBJ2-1; abundance: .; v_gene: TRBV18; CDR3aa: CASSGFHSARISYNEQFF; CDR3nt: TGTGCCAGCTCAGGGTTTCATAGCGCACGTATCTCCTACAATGAGCAGTTCTTC
d_gene: .; j_gene: TRBJ2-1; abundance: .; v_gene: TRBV28; CDR3aa: CASSLGDRYNEQFF; CDR3nt: TGTGCCAGCAGTTTAGGTGACAGGTACAATGAGCAGTTCTTC
d_gene: .; j_gene: TRBJ2-1; abundance: .; v_gene: TRBV5-6; CDR3aa: CASSPGARTVGNEQFF; CDR3nt: TGTGCCAGCAGCCCAGGGGCAAGGACTGTAGGTAATGAGCAGTTCTTC
d_gene: .; j_gene: TRBJ1-2; abundance: .; v_gene: TRBV1; CDR3aa: CTSSHPGQAVNYGYTF; CDR3nt: TGCACCAGCAGCCACCCCGGCCAGGCAGTTAACTATGGCTACACCTTC
d_gene: TRBD1; j_gene: TRBJ1-6; abundance: .; v_gene: TRBV5-1; CDR3aa: CASSLAGQGLAVLDNSPLHF; CDR3nt: TGCGCCAGCAGCTTGGCCGGACAGGGGCTCGCTGTTCTCGATAATTCACCCCTCCACTTT
d_gene: .; j_gene: TRBJ1-1; abundance: .; v_gene: TRBV19; CDR3aa: CASNQGGFEAFF; CDR3nt: TGTGCCAGTAATCAAGGGGGATTTGAAGCTTTCTTT
d_gene: .; j_gene: TRBJ1-2; abundance: .; v_gene: TRBV18; CDR3aa: CASSPNLDSYGYTF; CDR3nt: TGTGCCAGCTCACCGAACCTGGACAGCTATGGCTACACCTTC
d_gene: TRBD1; j_gene: TRBJ1-6; abundance: once; v_gene: TRBV19; CDR3aa: CASSIARGGDNSPLHF; CDR3nt: TGTGCCAGTAGTATAGCAAGAGGGGGCGACAATTCACCCCTCCACTTT
d_gene: .; j_gene: TRBJ2-1; abundance: .; v_gene: TRBV7-2; CDR3aa: CASMPGLHSYNEQFF; CDR3nt: TGTGCCAGCATGCCCGGACTGCACTCCTACAATGAGCAGTTCTTC
d_gene: .; j_gene: TRBJ1-4; abundance: .; v_gene: TRBV12-3/TRBV12-4; CDR3aa: CASSPTVNEKLFF; CDR3nt: TGTGCCAGCAGCCCTACAGTAAATGAAAAACTGTTTTTT
d_gene: TRBD2; j_gene: TRBJ2-1; abundance: .; v_gene: TRBV27; CDR3aa: CASSFRLAGGSEQFF; CDR3nt: TGTGCCAGCAGTTTTCGTCTAGCGGGAGGCTCTGAGCAGTTCTTC
d_gene: TRBD2; j_gene: TRBJ2-1; abundance: .; v_gene: TRBV11-1; CDR3aa: CASSYHSGRASNEQFF; CDR3nt: TGTGCCAGCAGCTACCATAGCGGGAGGGCCTCCAATGAGCAGTTCTTC
d_gene: TRBD1; j_gene: TRBJ2-2; abundance: .; v_gene: TRBV27; CDR3aa: CASSLGQGYTGELFF; CDR3nt: TGTGCCAGCAGTTTAGGACAGGGCTACACCGGGGAGCTGTTTTTT
d_gene: TRBD1; j_gene: TRBJ1-1; abundance: .; v_gene: TRBV7-3; CDR3aa: CASSQYDRGRTEAFF; CDR3nt: TGTGCCAGCAGCCAATACGACAGGGGCAGGACTGAAGCTTTCTTT
d_gene: TRBD1; j_gene: TRBJ2-7; abundance: .; v_gene: TRBV28; CDR3aa: CASKRGQGAYEQYF; CDR3nt: TGTGCCAGCAAAAGGGGACAGGGGGCTTACGAGCAGTACTTC
d_gene: .; j_gene: TRBJ1-5; abundance: .; v_gene: TRBV2; CDR3aa: CARSAGGEGNQPQHF; CDR3nt: TGTGCCCGCAGTGCGGGGGGGGAGGGGAATCAGCCCCAGCATTTT
d_gene: .; j_gene: TRBJ2-7; abundance: .; v_gene: TRBV7-2; CDR3aa: CASTLLTNSYEQYF; CDR3nt: TGTGCCAGCACTCTCCTAACTAACTCCTACGAGCAGTACTTC
d_gene: .; j_gene: TRBJ2-7; abundance: .; v_gene: TRBV18; CDR3aa: CASSPTVVAFEQYF; CDR3nt: TGTGCCAGCTCACCGACAGTCGTCGCCTTTGAGCAGTACTTC
d_gene: .; j_gene: TRBJ1-2; abundance: .; v_gene: TRBV2; CDR3aa: CASRRGGETYGYTF; CDR3nt: TGTGCCAGCAGGAGGGGGGGCGAAACCTATGGCTACACCTTC
d_gene: .; j_gene: TRBJ1-5; abundance: .; v_gene: TRBV6-6; CDR3aa: CASSPLLDNQPQHF; CDR3nt: TGTGCCAGCAGCCCACTTTTAGACAATCAGCCCCAGCATTTT
d_gene: .; j_gene: TRBJ1-4; abundance: .; v_gene: TRBV5-6; CDR3aa: CASSLYGYNEKLFF; CDR3nt: TGTGCCAGCAGCTTGTACGGTTATAATGAAAAACTGTTTTTT
d_gene: .; j_gene: TRBJ2-7; abundance: .; v_gene: TRBV29-1; CDR3aa: CSVEGGESTYEQYF; CDR3nt: TGCAGCGTTGAAGGGGGGGAAAGTACCTACGAGCAGTACTTC
d_gene: TRBD2; j_gene: TRBJ2-2; abundance: .; v_gene: TRBV18; CDR3aa: CASSPRLAGVVGELFF; CDR3nt: TGTGCCAGCTCACCAAGACTAGCGGGAGTGGTCGGGGAGCTGTTTTTT
d_gene: TRBD2; j_gene: TRBJ2-1; abundance: .; v_gene: TRBV30; CDR3aa: CASQTSGRADDEQFF; CDR3nt: TGTGCCTCCCAGACTAGCGGGAGGGCCGACGATGAGCAGTTCTTC
d_gene: .; j_gene: TRBJ1-1; abundance: .; v_gene: TRBV25-1; CDR3aa: CASSDRQNTEAFF; CDR3nt: TGTGCCAGCAGTGATCGACAGAACACTGAAGCTTTCTTT
d_gene: TRBD2; j_gene: TRBJ2-7; abundance: .; v_gene: TRBV2; CDR3aa: CASSVPSGSTYEQYF; CDR3nt: TGTGCCAGCAGTGTCCCTAGCGGGAGCACCTACGAGCAGTACTTC
d_gene: .; j_gene: TRBJ1-1; abundance: .; v_gene: TRBV19; CDR3aa: CASSIASRGNTEAFF; CDR3nt: TGTGCCAGTAGTATAGCGAGCAGGGGGAACACTGAAGCTTTCTTT
d_gene: .; j_gene: TRBJ1-6; abundance: .; v_gene: TRBV27; CDR3aa: CASSQGGNSPLHF; CDR3nt: TGTGCCAGCAGTCAGGGTGGGAATTCACCCCTCCACTTT
d_gene: TRBD1; j_gene: TRBJ1-4; abundance: once; v_gene: TRBV3-1/TRBV3-2; CDR3aa: CASSQSGTGGNDEKLFF; CDR3nt: TGTGCCAGCAGCCAATCCGGGACAGGGGGCAATGATGAAAAACTGTTTTTT
d_gene: TRBD1; j_gene: TRBJ2-7; abundance: .; v_gene: TRBV19; CDR3aa: CASSRTGGTYEQYF; CDR3nt: TGTGCCAGTAGTCGGACAGGGGGCACCTACGAGCAGTACTTC
d_gene: TRBD1; j_gene: TRBJ1-1; abundance: .; v_gene: TRBV5-5; CDR3aa: CASSSYWTGNTEAFF; CDR3nt: TGTGCCAGCAGCTCGTACTGGACAGGGAACACTGAAGCTTTCTTT
d_gene: TRBD1; j_gene: TRBJ1-1; abundance: .; v_gene: TRBV28; CDR3aa: CASSSDREGTEAFF; CDR3nt: TGTGCCAGCAGTTCTGACAGGGAAGGCACTGAAGCTTTCTTT
d_gene: .; j_gene: TRBJ1-6; abundance: once; v_gene: TRBV7-2; CDR3aa: CASSLAGGSPLHF; CDR3nt: TGTGCCAGCAGCTTAGCAGGGGGTTCACCCCTCCACTTT
d_gene: .; j_gene: TRBJ1-2; abundance: .; v_gene: TRBV30; CDR3aa: CAWSAGQTANYGYTF; CDR3nt: TGTGCCTGGAGTGCTGGACAGACCGCTAACTATGGCTACACCTTC
d_gene: .; j_gene: TRBJ2-3; abundance: .; v_gene: TRBV29-1; CDR3aa: CSVEDEETDTQYF; CDR3nt: TGCAGCGTTGAAGACGAGGAAACAGATACGCAGTATTTT
d_gene: .; j_gene: TRBJ2-1; abundance: .; v_gene: TRBV12-3/TRBV12-4; CDR3aa: CASSLIALDEQFF; CDR3nt: TGTGCCAGCAGTTTGATAGCTTTGGATGAGCAGTTCTTC
d_gene: .; j_gene: TRBJ1-1; abundance: .; v_gene: TRBV28; CDR3aa: CASSPPGEKAFF; CDR3nt: TGTGCCAGCAGTCCCCCGGGGGAGAAAGCTTTCTTT
d_gene: .; j_gene: TRBJ2-7; abundance: .; v_gene: TRBV19; CDR3aa: CASSIGPYEQYF; CDR3nt: TGTGCCAGTAGTATAGGGCCCTACGAGCAGTACTTC
d_gene: .; j_gene: TRBJ2-3; abundance: few; v_gene: TRBV19; CDR3aa: CASSKDRITDTQYF; CDR3nt: TGTGCCAGTAGTAAAGACAGGATCACAGATACGCAGTATTTT
d_gene: .; j_gene: TRBJ1-1; abundance: .; v_gene: TRBV19; CDR3aa: CASSATRRVNTEAFF; CDR3nt: TGTGCCAGTAGTGCCACCAGGCGAGTGAACACTGAAGCTTTCTTT